Included here is one T cell receptor beta chain sequence, with context. These data originate in a study of CD8+CD57+ T cells in acquired aplastic anemia. The overall study: Sorted CD4+ and CD8+ cell DNA averaged around 3 ug.

The CDR3 loop spans 14 amino acids. Germline V lookup: CDR1 LNHNV, CDR2 YYDKDF (reference sequence). V was pared by 1 base and J by 7 bases, with 11 bases between. The authors sequenced patients whose flow cytometry had shown CD8+CD57+ cell expansion. According to the study, genomic DNA was the template for TCR beta VDJ and CDR3 profiling. From the reads, TCRdb called clonotypes with MiXCR, one entry per CDR3 protein. The data hold 270,000 or so distinct CDR3 sequences, with approximately 80% observed a single time. The source of this sequence is a human donor with aplastic anemia. Input material: sorted CD4+, CD8+, or CD8+CD57+ T cells (not recorded which) from PBMCs. This rearrangement joins TRBV15 to TRBJ2-1; D is ambiguous. CDR3 sequence reads: CATSRGSDQNEQFF. The CDR3 nucleotides read TGTGCCACCAGCAGAGGGTCAGACCAAAATGAGCAGTTCTTC.